This T cell receptor (beta chain) comes out of a study of control samples from healthy donors and cancer patients. This clone has only one observation. The CDR3 is 15 residues long. Germline CDR1 and CDR2: LNHDA and SQIVND (reference sequence). V lost 5 bases and J lost 0, with 11 bases in between. Assay: immunoSEQ multiplex PCR; the TCRdb copy retains only in-frame clones and omits some. The data hold under 200,000 clones, with approximately 96% observed a single time. The chain carries TRBV19 and TRBJ1-5; D perhaps matches TRBD1 (6 bases). The TCR comes from a woman in her thirties or forties in good health. Sequenced material: blood. CDR3 amino acids: CASSGQGYSNQPQHF. CDR3 in DNA: TGTGCCAGTAGTGGCCAGGGGTATAGCAATCAGCCCCAGCATTTT. The full variable domain, with the rest looked up from reference TRBV19 and TRBJ1-5, is DGGITQSPKYLFRKEGQNVTLSCEQNLNHDAMYWYRQDPGQGLRLIYYSQIVNDFQKGDIAEGYSVSREKKESFPLTVTSAQKNPTAFYLCASSGQGYSNQPQHFGDGTRLSIL.